This T cell receptor beta chain was recovered during a study of T cells expressing NK-cell markers. For the study at large: Seven donors tested HCMV-seropositive and one tested seronegative among the eight sequenced.

Of note for this clonotype: Antigen specificity is unknown.

The CDR3 runs to 15 residues. The V gene's germline CDR1 is LNHNV and CDR2 YYDKDF (reference sequence). UMIs were included in TCR beta cDNA generated by 5'RACE template switching. TCRdb re-called the 5' RACE reads; every CDR3 protein appears as one record, without DNA. The sample has approximately 380,000 distinct CDR3 sequences. Study-wide results and limits: The CD3+CD56-NKG2C+ fraction was also led by these clonotypes in a few donors. CD8+ T cells in 5 or 6 donors included dominant NKG2C+ clonotypes at 1.0-7.0%.

The receptor comes from a man between 18 and 69 years old in good health. The sample consisted of blood T cells: a sorted CD56 or NKG2C T cell subset, CD4+ or CD8+ T cells, or bulk PBMC T cells (not recorded which). The V gene is TRBV15, the J gene TRBJ2-3; the TRBD1 assignment by TCRdb is unverifiable without DNA. The CDR3 spells CATSSYGQRLDTQYF. Together with reference TRBV15 and TRBJ2-3, the CDR3 gives the full variable domain: DAMVIQNPRYQVTQFGKPVTLSCSQTLNHNVMYWYQQKSSQAPKLLFHYYDKDFNNEADTPDNFQSRRPNTSFCFLDIRSPGLGDTAMYLCATSSYGQRLDTQYFGPGTRLTVL.